This T cell receptor beta chain was captured in a study of CD8 T cells in ankylosing spondylitis. This clonotype was found many times. Its antigen is not identified. The ends were cut back, 7 bases at V and 5 bases at J, with 8 bases in the middle. From germline, CDR1 is SNHLY and CDR2 FYNNEI. The CDR3 loop spans 11 amino acids. One entry per CDR3 protein results from TCRdb running MiXCR on the 5' RACE reads. The data show approximately 400,000 distinct CDR3 sequences, with more than 25% seen just once and over 0.8% held by the top ten. Findings of the study overall: Blood from ankylosing spondylitis patients appeared to carry a characteristic roughly eight-variant TCR beta motif. Disease-linked clones were reportedly significantly enriched in matched ankylosing spondylitis synovial fluid.

This receptor was taken from a male donor with ankylosing spondylitis. V and J are TRBV2 and TRBJ2-5; D ambiguous. The sequenced sample consisted of blood, either unsorted or a sorted T cell fraction (not recorded which). The CDR3 spells CASTQRETQYF. CDR3 sequence (DNA): TGTGCCAGCACCCAAAGGGAGACCCAGTACTTC.